This T cell receptor beta chain was recorded in a study of blood T cell repertoires in COVID-19. Study at large: Italy, Spain and the United States were the sources of the convalescent and acute COVID-19 samples. The analysed material was cDNA or gDNA that came from T cells, B-cell-depleted T cells, or PBMCs.

The CDR3 loop spans 14 amino acids. Germline CDR1 and CDR2: SNHLY and FYNNEI. Trimming took 6 bases from V and 4 from J; bases not matched to a gene: 5. In the authors' workflow: Reference gene primer amplification in the assay estimated nucleated cell counts. Here immunoSEQ multiplex PCR was the method, and the copy in TCRdb shows in-frame clones only, minus some. V, J and clone size are those of that table, while D and trimming were read from the DNA. Of 30,000 or so clones detected, about 86% appear once; the ten largest clones hold around 5%. This clonotype was sampled from a woman aged 80 or older with active or convalescent COVID-19. The V gene is TRBV2, the J gene TRBJ2-7; 11 bases are shared with TRBD2. The specimen was peripheral blood. CDR3 bases: TGTGCCAGCAGAGTCTCTAGCGGGAGGTACGAGCAGTACTTC. It yields the protein CASRVSSGRYEQYF.